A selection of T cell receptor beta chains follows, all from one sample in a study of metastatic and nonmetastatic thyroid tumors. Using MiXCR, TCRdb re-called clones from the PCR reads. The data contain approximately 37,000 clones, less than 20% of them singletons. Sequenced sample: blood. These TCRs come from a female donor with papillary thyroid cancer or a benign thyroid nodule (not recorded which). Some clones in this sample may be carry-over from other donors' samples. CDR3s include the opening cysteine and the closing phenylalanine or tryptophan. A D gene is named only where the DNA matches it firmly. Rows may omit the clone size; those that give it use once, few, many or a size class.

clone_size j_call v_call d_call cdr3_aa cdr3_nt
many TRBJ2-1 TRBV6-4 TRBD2 CASSGSGTAYNEQFF TGTGCCAGCAGTGGGAGCGGGACCGCCTACAATGAGCAGTTCTTC
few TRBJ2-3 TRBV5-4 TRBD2 CASSLGTSGGVFIDTQYF TGTGCCAGCAGCTTGGGGACTAGCGGGGGGGTCTTCATAGATACGCAGTATTTT
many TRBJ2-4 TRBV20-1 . CSCNRDVKNIQYF TGCAGTTGCAACAGGGACGTCAAAAACATTCAGTACTTC
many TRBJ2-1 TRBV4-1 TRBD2 CASSGTSSYNEQFF TGCGCCAGCTCCGGGACTAGCTCCTACAATGAGCAGTTCTTC
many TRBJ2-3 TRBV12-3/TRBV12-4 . CASTANTDTQYF TGTGCCAGCACCGCAAACACAGATACGCAGTATTTT
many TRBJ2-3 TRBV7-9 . CASSLISGMTDTQYF TGTGCCAGCAGCTTAATAAGTGGGATGACAGATACGCAGTATTTT
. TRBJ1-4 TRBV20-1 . CSARVVGGRYEKLFF TGCAGTGCTAGAGTGGTTGGGGGGCGTTATGAAAAACTGTTTTTT
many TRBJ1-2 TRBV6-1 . CASRPTGTSNYGYTF TGTGCCAGCAGGCCAACAGGAACCTCTAACTATGGCTACACCTTC
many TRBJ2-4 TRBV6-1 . CASSSSRGAGNIQYF TGTGCCAGCAGCTCTAGCAGGGGGGCTGGAAACATTCAGTACTTC
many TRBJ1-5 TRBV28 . CASSLYWGEFNQPQHF TGTGCCAGCAGTTTATATTGGGGGGAGTTCAATCAGCCCCAGCATTTT
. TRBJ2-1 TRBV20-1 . CSARDGNRGGHEQFF TGCAGTGCTAGAGATGGGAACAGGGGAGGCCATGAGCAGTTCTTC
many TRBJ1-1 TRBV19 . CASIPGSLNTEAFF TGTGCCAGTATTCCCGGGAGTCTTAACACTGAAGCTTTCTTT
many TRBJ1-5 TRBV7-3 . CASSLDGDSNQPQHF TGTGCCAGCAGCTTAGACGGTGATAGCAATCAGCCCCAGCATTTT
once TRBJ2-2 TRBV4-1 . CASKDTGELFF TGCGCCAGCAAGGACACCGGGGAGCTGTTTTTT
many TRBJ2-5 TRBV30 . CAWRKRGYQETQYF TGTGCCTGGAGGAAAAGGGGGTACCAAGAGACCCAGTACTTC
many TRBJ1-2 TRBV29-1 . CSVELREEEGYTF TGCAGCGTTGAACTCAGGGAGGAGGAAGGCTACACCTTC
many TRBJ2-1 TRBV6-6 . CASSYPKGGPNEQFF TGTGCCAGCAGTTACCCTAAAGGGGGGCCTAATGAGCAGTTCTTC
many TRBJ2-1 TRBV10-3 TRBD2 CAIRTGLAAQSEQFF TGTGCCATCAGGACGGGACTAGCGGCCCAATCCGAGCAGTTCTTC
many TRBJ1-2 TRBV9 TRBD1 CASSADGTGAGYTF TGTGCCAGCAGCGCCGACGGGACAGGGGCCGGCTACACCTTC
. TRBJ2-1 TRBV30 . CAWSTKRTAYNEQFF TGTGCCTGGAGTACTAAACGGACAGCTTACAATGAGCAGTTCTTC
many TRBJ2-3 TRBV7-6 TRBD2 CASSLSVPSGGVMRDTQYF TGTGCCAGCAGCTTATCGGTCCCTAGCGGGGGAGTTATGAGGGATACGCAGTATTTT
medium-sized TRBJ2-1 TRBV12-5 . CASGLGDNEQFF TGTGCTAGTGGTTTGGGAGACAATGAGCAGTTCTTC
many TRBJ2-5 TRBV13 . CASSYRETQYF TGTGCCAGCAGCTACAGGGAGACCCAGTACTTC
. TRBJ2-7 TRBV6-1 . CASTVQAGSSYEQYF TGTGCCAGCACTGTGCAGGCAGGCTCTTCCTACGAGCAGTACTTC
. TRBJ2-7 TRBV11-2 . CASSLDWESSYNEQYF TGTGCCAGCAGCTTAGATTGGGAGAGCTCCTACAACGAGCAGTACTTC
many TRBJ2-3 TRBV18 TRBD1 CASSPSRGTGGVEADTQYF TGTGCCAGCTCACCTTCAAGAGGGACAGGGGGAGTAGAAGCAGATACGCAGTATTTT
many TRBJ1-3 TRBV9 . CASSVAGGRGDTIYF TGTGCCAGCAGCGTAGCTGGGGGGCGAGGGGACACCATATATTTT
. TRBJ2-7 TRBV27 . CASSLAGPMLEQYF TGTGCCAGCAGTTTAGCTGGACCGATGCTCGAGCAGTACTTC
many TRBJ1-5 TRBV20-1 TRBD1 CSARHRGGGFQPQHF TGCAGTGCTAGACATCGGGGAGGGGGCTTTCAGCCCCAGCATTTT
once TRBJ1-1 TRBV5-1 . CASSLAVRTGSESFF TGCGCCAGCAGCTTGGCGGTACGTACAGGGTCTGAATCTTTCTTT
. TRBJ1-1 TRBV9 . CASSGSRDGGTEAFF TGTGCCAGCAGCGGATCCAGGGATGGGGGCACTGAAGCTTTCTTT
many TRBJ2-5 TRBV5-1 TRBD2 CASSLGTSGSGETQYF TGCGCCAGCAGCTTGGGGACTAGCGGGAGTGGGGAGACCCAGTACTTC
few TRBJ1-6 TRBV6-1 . CASTWTWDNSPLHF TGTGCCAGCACTTGGACATGGGATAATTCACCCCTCCACTTT
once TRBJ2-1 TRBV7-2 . CASSLAVRGSYDEQFF TGTGCCAGCAGCTTAGCGGTCAGGGGCTCCTACGATGAGCAGTTCTTC
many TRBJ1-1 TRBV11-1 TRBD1 CASSLRGQGLGNTEAFF TGTGCCAGCAGCCTCCGTGGACAGGGATTAGGGAACACTGAAGCTTTCTTT
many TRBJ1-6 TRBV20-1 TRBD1 CSAPTGADNSPLHF TGCAGTGCCCCAACAGGGGCGGATAATTCACCCCTCCACTTT
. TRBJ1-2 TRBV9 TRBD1 CASSPATGRYGYTF TGTGCCAGCAGTCCGGCGACAGGGCGCTATGGCTACACCTTC
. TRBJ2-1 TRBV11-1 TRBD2 CASSSWTSGRAVEQFF TGTGCCAGCAGCTCCTGGACTAGCGGGAGGGCGGTTGAGCAGTTCTTC
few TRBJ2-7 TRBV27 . CASSPRGPTYEQYF TGTGCCAGCAGCCCGCGGGGCCCGACCTACGAGCAGTACTTC
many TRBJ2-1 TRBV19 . CASSEQGTSYNEQFF TGTGCCAGCTCAGAGCAGGGGACCTCCTACAATGAGCAGTTCTTC
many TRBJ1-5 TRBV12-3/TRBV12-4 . CASSLDIGNQPQHF TGTGCCAGCAGTTTGGATATCGGCAATCAGCCCCAGCATTTT